One and the same sample provided the 24 T cell receptor beta chains below, sequenced in a study of graft-versus-host responses after intestinal transplantation (dated by TCRdb to 2020 to 2023). Library prep was done by the immunoSEQ multiplex PCR assay. This immuneACCESS table, as held by TCRdb, lists in-frame sequences with V and J called but not all clones. Of the missing ones, under half trace to an unresolved V gene in checked studies; the others have no known cause. This sample holds fewer than 20,000 clones; more than 30% were observed only once. 0.9% of the sample is held by the ten biggest clonotypes. The time point label for this specimen denotes: cells obtained before transplantation from donor or recipient. This material consisted of alloreactive CD4+ T cells from a mixed lymphocyte reaction culture, taken before intestinal transplant. The cell subset or site label, read with the paper, signifies: CFSE-low proliferating T cells sorted from approximately 6-day pre-transplant mixed lymphocyte reaction (GvH or HvG direction). The receptors were sampled from a human patient who received an intestinal transplant.

The chain joins TRBV5-4 to TRBJ1-2; tentatively, D is TRBD1 (6 bases). Germline CDR1 is SGHNT and CDR2 is YYREEE (reference sequence). The V end was cut by 4 bases, the J end by 5 bases, with 24 bases between. CDR3 length: 17 residues. The CDR3 sequence: CASSLIPRTERRYGYTF. The DNA of the CDR3 is TGTGCCAGCAGCCTAATCCCTCGGACAGAAAGGCGGTATGGCTACACCTTC. The whole variable domain, remainder taken from reference TRBV5-4 and TRBJ1-2, is ETGVTQSPTHLIKTRGQQVTLRCSSQSGHNTVSWYQQALGQGPQFIFQYYREEENGRGNFPPRFSGLQFPNYSSELNVNALELDDSALYLCASSLIPRTERRYGYTFGSGTRLTVV.

In this sample, this clone turned up once. The V and J genes are TRBV18 and TRBJ2-5; D is perhaps TRBD1 (6 bases). Germline CDR1 reads KGHSH; CDR2 reads LQKENI. V gave up 2 bases and J gave up 5 bases, with 9 bases separating them. The length of the CDR3 is 13 residues. As DNA, the CDR3 is TGTGCCAGCTCACCAACAGGGATTGAGACCCAGTACTTC. Its translation: CASSPTGIETQYF.

This clone appeared a few times. In DNA form, the CDR3 reads TGCGCCAGCAGCCCCCCAACTAGCGGGGGGGAGACCCAGTACTTC. Its protein is CASSPPTSGGETQYF. The chain has TRBV5-1 and TRBJ2-5, with TRBD2 matching over 12 bases. This CDR3 comprises 15 residues. Germline CDR1 SGHRS, CDR2 YFSETQ. V lost 4 bases, J lost 5 bases, and 6 bases stayed unmatched.

The chain links TRBV19 to TRBJ1-3; the D gene is possibly TRBD1 (5 bases). CDR1 is LNHDA and CDR2 is SQIVND in the germline V gene (reference sequence). This CDR3 contains 15 residues. V dropped 6 bases and J dropped 4 bases, with 16 bases sitting between them. The CDR3 here is CASRPQGLRGNTIYF. CDR3 nucleotide sequence: TGTGCCAGTAGACCGCAGGGCCTGAGAGGAAACACCATATATTTT.

The V call is TRBV5-1, the J call TRBJ2-7; the match to TRBD2 covers 8 bases. V lost 4 bases to trimming and J lost 4 bases; unmatched junction nucleotides: 7. Germline lookup yields CDR1 SGHRS and CDR2 YFSETQ. CDR3 size: 14 residues. As DNA, the CDR3 is TGCGCCAGCAGCCCGGCGGGGGGCAGGTACGAGCAGTACTTC. Protein sequence: CASSPAGGRYEQYF.

The V and J genes are TRBV7-3 and TRBJ2-5; the D is unclear. The V and J ends lost 3 bases and 4 bases respectively, with 9 bases between them. From germline, CDR1 is SGHTA and CDR2 FQGTGA. This CDR3 is built from 13 residues. The CDR3 protein is CASSFSGPETQYF. Written as DNA, the CDR3 is TGTGCCAGCAGCTTTTCCGGTCCAGAGACCCAGTACTTC.

This chain links TRBV6-5 with TRBJ1-5; D not certain. CDR1 is MNHEY, CDR2 SVGAGI, per germline. The V end was cut by 2 bases, the J end by 11 bases, with 16 bases between. This CDR3 contains 14 residues. CDR3 in amino acids: CASSYTHLAGAQHF. The CDR3 region has the DNA TGTGCCAGCAGTTACACCCACCTAGCCGGGGCCCAGCATTTT.

The chain couples TRBV14 to TRBJ2-2, with 8 bases identical to TRBD1. V trimming: 6 bases; J trimming: 3 bases; junction bases outside the gene matches: 3. From germline, CDR1 is SGHDN and CDR2 FVKESK. This CDR3 has 14 residues. CDR3 nucleotides: TGTGCCAGCAGGGCAGGGGGCTACACCGGGGAGCTGTTTTTT. Its translation is CASRAGGYTGELFF. The whole variable domain, filled in from reference TRBV14 and TRBJ2-2, reads EAGVTQFPSHSVIEKGQTVTLRCDPISGHDNLYWYRRVMGKEIKFLLHFVKESKQDESGMPNNRFLAERTGGTYSTLKVQPAELEDSGVYFCASRAGGYTGELFFGEGSRLTVL.

This clone was counted a few times. The chain combines TRBV5-1 with TRBJ2-5, with 12 bases identical to TRBD2. In germline, CDR1 is SGHRS, CDR2 YFSETQ. The V and J ends lost 3 bases and 5 bases, in that order; junction bases with no gene match: 8. The CDR3 loop spans 16 amino acids. In DNA form, the CDR3 reads TGCGCCAGCAGCTGGTCTAGCGGGGGGGCCGTGGAGACCCAGTACTTC. This translates into CASSWSSGGAVETQYF.

This chain links TRBV27 with TRBJ1-1; D may be TRBD1 (5 bases). Germline loops: CDR1 MNHEY, CDR2 SMNVEV (reference sequence). The CDR3 runs to 15 residues. V lost 2 bases and J lost 0, with 10 bases in between. DNA for the CDR3: TGTGCCAGCAGTTTACGGGACGGCATGAACACTGAAGCTTTCTTT. This translates into CASSLRDGMNTEAFF.

V usage is TRBV5-6 and J usage is TRBJ2-5, with 7 bases matching TRBD2. V shed 4 bases and J 4 bases; nucleotides not matched to a gene: 13. CDR3 size: 16 residues. Germline V gene sequence: CDR1 SGHDT, CDR2 YYEEEE. The CDR3 DNA reads TGTGCCAGCAGCCTCCATTCGTCTTGGGGGGGAGAGACCCAGTACTTC. Translated: CASSLHSSWGGETQYF.

This clone was observed a few times. The chain recombines TRBV27 with TRBJ2-3; 7 bases align to TRBD2. CDR1 is MNHEY, CDR2 SMNVEV, per germline (reference sequence). Trimming at V came to 6 bases and at J to 3 bases, leaving 3 bases not matched to a gene. The CDR3 has 13 amino acids. The CDR3 sequence: CASRGGLTDTQYF. In DNA, the CDR3 is TGTGCCAGCAGGGGGGGGTTGACAGATACGCAGTATTTT.

CDR3 sequence reads: CASSLLQSNSPLHF. CDR3 bases: TGTGCCAGCAGCTTACTACAAAGTAATTCACCCCTCCACTTT. This chain uses TRBV7-8 with TRBJ1-6, with D unclear. Germline values: CDR1 SGHVS, CDR2 FQNEAQ. Trimming left V 2 bases short and J 6 bases short, with 8 bases between. The CDR3 consists of 14 residues.

The chain employs TRBV18 and TRBJ1-3; unclear D gene. The germline V gene encodes CDR1 KGHSH and CDR2 LQKENI. The CDR3 is 16 amino acids. V was shortened by 1 base and J by 0 bases, with 10 bases between the two germline ends. CDR3 nucleotides: TGTGCCAGCTCACCACGGGTGGCGAGCTCTGGAAACACCATATATTTT. Protein: CASSPRVASSGNTIYF.

This clone was recorded a few times. The chain recombines TRBV29-1 with TRBJ2-3; 9 bases are a match to TRBD1. Per germline, CDR1 SQVTM and CDR2 ANQGSEA. The CDR3 totals 14 residues. V was pared by 7 bases and J by 7 bases, with 12 bases of the junction left unmatched. CDR3 DNA: TGCAGCGGCCACAGGGGGCCCGGTTCGAATACGCAGTATTTT. Translating gives CSGHRGPGSNTQYF.

This clone has more than one count but fewer than ten. The CDR3 DNA sequence: TGTGCCAGCAGCCATGGACAGGCCTACGAGCAGTACTTC. It encodes CASSHGQAYEQYF. The chain is built from TRBV6-5 and TRBJ2-7; 7 positions agree with TRBD1. The CDR3 sequence is 13 residues long. Germline trimming cut 6 bases from V and 2 bases from J; bases unmatched to any gene: 4. Germline V gene data show CDR1 as MNHEY and CDR2 as SVGAGI.

The rearrangement links TRBV7-9 to TRBJ2-6, with D perhaps TRBD2 (6 bases). The CDR3 is 17 amino acids. Trimming removed 1 base at V and 0 bases at J, with 10 bases between. The germline V gene has CDR1 SEHNR and CDR2 FQNEAQ (reference sequence). The CDR3 nucleotides are TGTGCCAGCAGCTTAGGTGGGGGGAGCTCTGGGGCCAACGTCCTGACTTTC. Protein sequence: CASSLGGGSSGANVLTF.

J is TRBJ1-2 and V is TRBV21-1. TRBV21-1 represents a pseudogene. The CDR3 is made up of 13 amino acids. In nucleotides, the CDR3 is TGTGCCAGCTTAGACGGATTTAACTATGGCTACACCTTC. It specifies CASLDGFNYGYTF.

In its sample, this clone was seen a few times. The rearrangement uses TRBV7-9 and TRBJ2-5, with 10 bases fitting TRBD2. The CDR3 length is 15 residues. Germline trimming cut 5 bases from V and 3 bases from J; bases unmatched to any gene: 6. Germline V gene sequence: CDR1 SEHNR, CDR2 FQNEAQ (reference sequence). The CDR3 reads CASSQRGGPEETQYF. CDR3 nucleotide sequence: TGTGCCAGCAGCCAGCGGGGGGGGCCCGAAGAGACCCAGTACTTC.

CDR3 region: CASSLSGRAETQYF. CDR3 DNA sequence: TGCGCCAGCAGCTTGTCGGGTAGGGCTGAGACCCAGTACTTC. The rearrangement uses TRBV5-1 and TRBJ2-5; D gene unclear. CDR3 length equals 14 residues. Germline V CDR1 and CDR2: SGHRS, YFSETQ. The V gene lost 1 base and the J gene lost 5 bases, with 12 bases spanning the gap.

The V call is TRBV4-1, the J call TRBJ2-1; D unresolved. The length of the CDR3 is 15 residues. CDR1 and CDR2 (germline): MGHRA, YSYEKL. Trimming cost V 0 bases and J 4 bases, with 10 bases left between them. In DNA, the CDR3 is TGCGCCAGCAGCCAAGATCAAAGAGGTTACAATGAGCAGTTCTTC. Amino acids: CASSQDQRGYNEQFF.

This clone has a handful of counts. The chain joins TRBV27 to TRBJ1-2; D not resolved. Trimming took 4 bases from V and 5 from J, leaving 11 bases between them. Germline V gives CDR1 MNHEY, CDR2 SMNVEV (reference sequence). The CDR3 is 13 residues long. This CDR3 is CASSSYSGYGYTF. CDR3 nucleotides: TGTGCCAGCAGTTCCTACAGCGGGTATGGCTACACCTTC.

The chain employs TRBV2 and TRBJ1-5; D is uncertain. Trimming cost V 5 bases and J 0 bases, with 11 bases left between them. The CDR3 covers 15 residues. CDR1 is SNHLY, CDR2 FYNNEI, per germline. CDR3 amino acids: CASSYDANSNQPQHF. In DNA form, the CDR3 reads TGTGCCAGCAGTTACGACGCGAATAGCAATCAGCCCCAGCATTTT.

The chain employs TRBV18 and TRBJ2-5, with D hard to call. This CDR3 has 14 amino acids. Between the trimmed V and J ends, which lost 1 base and 5 bases, there was a span of 11 bases. Germline V gene sequence: CDR1 KGHSH, CDR2 LQKENI. The CDR3 DNA sequence: TGTGCCAGCTCACCACGGTCAGACTGGGAGACCCAGTACTTC. This translates into CASSPRSDWETQYF.